This T cell receptor (beta chain) was observed in a study of OX40 agonist ivuxolimab in advanced cancers. Germline CDR1 and CDR2: SGDLS and YYNGEE. The CDR3 extends over 11 amino acids. Trimming left V 3 bases short and J 5 bases short, with 5 bases between. Blood was sampled at baseline, cycle 4 day 1, and cycle 7 day 1. Assay: immunoSEQ multiplex PCR; the TCRdb copy retains only in-frame clones and omits some. The sample carries under 80,000 clones, about 93% recorded once. The sample was CD4+ or CD8+ T cells sorted from blood, taken in a trial of the OX40 agonist ivuxolimab. This clonotype was sampled from an adult with an advanced solid tumor such as melanoma, head and neck, liver or kidney cancer. The chain is built from TRBV9 and TRBJ1-2; D is ambiguous. This chain's CDR3 is CASSGNYGYTF. The CDR3 nucleotides are TGTGCCAGCAGCGGAAATTATGGCTACACCTTC.